This T cell receptor (beta chain) was observed in a study of cytomegalovirus exposure and HLA in healthy donors (dated by TCRdb to between 2016 and 2019). In the study overall: An earlier analysis of a few hundred of the donors reported about 300 Gb of sequence data and 95 million to 140 million unique TCR beta sequences obtained from about 170 million T cells. A later analysis re-analyzed previously published TCR beta repertoires from roughly 630 donors and added high-resolution HLA genotyping to study TCR occurrence patterns. Across some 400 genotyped donors of the cohort, an average of about 240,000 unique TCR beta nucleotide sequences per donor were sequenced, and about a sixth of those sequences were non-productive. Of the approximately 400 genotyped donors, about 84% fell in the genetic ancestry cluster associated with self-reported Caucasian donors. To decide whether each TCR beta V gene segment behaved as functional or pseudogenic, an earlier analysis of fewer than 750 of the donors relied on high-throughput TCR beta sequencing. Using immunosequencing, the study profiled T cell repertoires from some 670 subjects and related those repertoires to cytomegalovirus serostatus. Donor age, sex, ethnicity and CMV serostatus were compiled together with the repertoire data. Besides the first cohort of some 670 subjects, a separate validation cohort made up of about 120 different subjects was used. All discovery cohort repertoires had been generated on a single sequencing platform. To predict cytomegalovirus infection status, the study combined high-throughput TCR immunosequencing, statistical association of individual TCRs with disease status, and machine learning. In a later genetic analysis, genome-wide SNP genotypes for about three fifths of the 666 donors were used, and that subset was treated as a discovery cohort. Rather than drawing on any new phenotypic data, the later analysis identified candidate immune exposures from TCR beta sequences and the way those sequences occurred across donors. A few DR-DQ haplotypes were treated as single units for association and clustering because of strong linkage in the cohort. An early release that covered about 600 HLA-typed donors contained approximately 300 gigabases of sequencing data and 80 million or so unique TCR sequences. The number of donors typed differed by locus, with about 629-630 for A, B, C, DRB1 and DQB1, roughly 520 for DQA1, some 570 for DPA1, and some 470 for DPB1. Class I and class II HLA loci were covered by the typing at four-digit resolution. The study aimed to test whether signatures of past pathogen exposure could be identified by cataloging public T cell receptors. Broad study findings and their caveats: In a later genetic analysis, a missense DCLRE1C variant was associated with V-gene and J-gene trimming of TCR beta chains, and the association was replicated in an independent cohort. This cohort had only TCR beta chains sequenced, and the lack of alpha or paired-chain data limited which features could be detected. According to the authors, the approach could potentially be generalized to other disease states and immunological phenotypes. HLA typing was unavailable for some donors at each locus, so association tests used only the typed subset. Correlated functional status among segregating V segments might be attributable to linkage disequilibrium, but an unknown experimental factor could not be ruled out. Most TCR sequences were seen in very few donors, while some public TCRs were found in many individuals. For the cohort, immune exposure information was limited to CMV serostatus. Sequencing depth was assumed to be roughly uniform across donors in the presence/absence analyses, though that assumption may not hold. In a later analysis, 16,951 TCR beta sequences were associated with specific HLA alleles at a false discovery rate of 0.05. According to a later analysis, parvovirus B19, influenza, CMV and Epstein-Barr virus appeared linked to several top co-occurrence clusters. In vitro tests confirmed that a few of the cytomegalovirus-associated TCR beta chains recognize cytomegalovirus antigens. In an earlier analysis of more than 450 of the donors, most TCR beta V segments were observed in productive rearrangements about 87% or about 30% of the time, broadly matching IMGT annotations. Roughly 15 rarely observed V segments, including chromosome 9 orphons, were excluded from the earlier analysis of about 600 of the donors because counts were too low. In a later analysis, HLA-associated TCR beta chains were found to be more clonally expanded and to have lower generation probabilities than equally common non-associated chains. A further reported finding was that TCR beta sequences accurately predicted the HLA-A and HLA-B alleles for most subjects in the first cohort. When HLA alleles, especially DR and DQ, strongly co-occurred, TCR associations were difficult to assign to individual alleles. Compared with the approximately 710-donor mean, donors in an Asian-associated ancestry cluster had fewer N-insertions in productive TCRs, according to a later genetic analysis. The study gave a list of more than 150 TCR beta chains associated with cytomegalovirus. A later analysis found that most CMV-associated TCR beta chains appeared HLA-restricted, with HLA associations seemingly driven largely by CMV exposure. In a later analysis, TCR association rates were found to vary across HLA loci, with the most associated TCRs seen for DRB1 alleles and the fewest for HLA-C alleles. The sequencing pipeline was judged likely to have produced a cluster of highly shared sequence variants as a technical artifact. In both the original and validation cohorts, the classifier was reported to diagnose cytomegalovirus status with high specificity and sensitivity. Some IMGT-functional V segments, including TRBV6-2 and TRBV6-3, could not be told apart with the 87-base-pair reads, so those segments were excluded.

In total, about 650 healthy bone marrow donors made up the cohort. At the time of sampling, all cohort members were nominally healthy, though unrecorded immune exposures were likely present. The donor was CMV seronegative and was included in the group of under 450 seronegative cohort members. A peripheral blood sample was collected from each donor, and TCR beta sequencing was performed on peripheral blood mononuclear cells. Genomic DNA was extracted from the blood cell samples with the Qiagen DNeasy Blood Extraction Kit. Library preparation was by the immunoSEQ multiplex PCR assay. The multiplex PCR relied on a mix of 60 forward primers for TCR Vbeta segments and 13 reverse primers for TCR Jbeta segments. The CDR3 region of rearranged TCR beta genes was amplified from genomic DNA by a multiplex PCR assay. On the Illumina HiSeq System, the amplified TCR beta libraries were sequenced as 87-base-pair reads. On the study's bioinformatics: A later analysis counted tens of millions of unique TCR beta chains across the 666 repertoires, and some 11 million of these chains were shared by at least two donors. Raw reads were error-corrected and collapsed into unique sequences with a nearest-neighbor algorithm that merged closely related sequences to remove PCR and sequencing errors. CDR3 sequences were aligned to IMGT reference sequences to assign V, D and J gene segments. For a sequence to be retained, at least a six-nucleotide match to both a V gene segment and a J gene segment was required. Rearrangements were called productive when the CDR3 lacked stop codons and stayed in frame with V and J; all others were non-productive. Following IMGT convention, CDR3 was defined as the stretch from the second conserved V-encoded cysteine up to the conserved J-encoded phenylalanine. Sequences without an unambiguous match to a single V gene segment were excluded from the earlier analysis of several hundred of the donors. In an earlier analysis of several hundred of the donors, V segments were called functional above 56.7% productive rearrangements and were called segregating when the between-donor standard deviation exceeded 5%. A statistical classification framework was built to diagnose cytomegalovirus status from the catalog of TCR beta chain sequences. In a later analysis, TCR nucleotide sequences were compared against IMGT/GENE-DB human TR gene sequences so that V and J genes could be assigned. Using the TCRdist pipeline, a later analysis assigned CDR3 sequences along with most-parsimonious VDJ recombination scenarios. A later analysis defined each TCR beta chain by its CDR3 amino acid sequence plus V-gene family, and excluded reads lacking a unique V-gene family. To address suspected cross-contamination and a sequencing artifact, a later analysis removed a few hundred highly shared, low-generation-probability nucleotide sequences. A later analysis calculated a clonal expansion index for each public chain from normalized within-repertoire ranks of inferred template counts. A later analysis computed generation probabilities with a VDJ recombination model fitted to out-of-frame rearrangements, and checked the results against IGoR. In a later analysis, TCR-TCR, TCR-HLA and TCR-CMV co-occurrence was scored with hypergeometric tests, and a repertoire-size bias correction was applied to TCR pairs. A later analysis estimated false discovery rates by permuting HLA or CMV assignments 20 times. A later analysis grouped co-occurring TCRs with DBSCAN, adding TCRdist sequence similarity when clustering within HLA-allele-positive subsets. For co-occurrence clustering, repertoires with fewer than 30,000 or more than 120,000 public chains were excluded, along with roughly 5 repertoires with anomalous nucleotide sharing. TCRdb re-hosts the immuneACCESS table, in-frame sequences only. Its copies lack some clones; in the studies checked, an unresolved V gene accounts for under half of them, and the cause for the rest is not known. Clone size and the V and J calls come from that table; the DNA yielded D and trimming. The sample's table covers about 140,000 clones. 0.75% to 1% of the sample comes from the top ten.

V is cut back by 1 base and J by 4 bases, with 5 bases in the junction unmatched. Based on the germline V gene, the CDR1 and CDR2 sequences are SGDLS and YYNGEE. The CDR3 covers 16 residues, taking in both the cysteine and the phenylalanine. Only the CDR3 region is kept as DNA, spanning 48 bases read in frame from base 1. On this clone: Its antigen remains undetermined.

The clonotype originates from a male donor in good health and CMV-seronegative. Sequences were obtained from PBMCs. The receptor chain draws on TRBV9 and TRBJ2-7, with 13 bases aligning to TRBD2. The CDR3 region reads CASSVQTSGGIYEQYF. The nucleotides are TGTGCCAGCAGCGTACAGACTAGCGGGGGGATATACGAGCAGTACTTC.